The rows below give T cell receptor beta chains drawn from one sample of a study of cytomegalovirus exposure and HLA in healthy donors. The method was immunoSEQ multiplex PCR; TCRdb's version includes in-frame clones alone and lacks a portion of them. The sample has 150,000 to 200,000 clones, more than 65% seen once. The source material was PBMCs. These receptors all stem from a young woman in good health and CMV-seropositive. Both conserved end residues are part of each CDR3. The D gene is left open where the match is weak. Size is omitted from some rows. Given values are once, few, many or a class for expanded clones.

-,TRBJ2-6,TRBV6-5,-,TGTGCCAGCAGTCGAGGGATAGGGGCCAACGTCCTGACTTTC,CASSRGIGANVLTF
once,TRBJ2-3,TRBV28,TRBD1,TGTGCCACCTCGGACAGGATGAGCACAGATACGCAGTATTTT,CATSDRMSTDTQYF
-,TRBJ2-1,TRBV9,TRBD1,TGTGCCAGCAGCGCGGGACAGGGGGTCGGCGATGAGCAGTTCTTC,CASSAGQGVGDEQFF
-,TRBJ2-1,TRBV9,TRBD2,TGTGCCAGCAGCACGTCCGGGACTAGCGGTGGGAGCTCCTACAATGAGCAGTTCTTC,CASSTSGTSGGSSYNEQFF
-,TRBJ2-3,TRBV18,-,TGTGCCAGCTCACCCTCCCCGACAGCCTCTAGCACAGATACGCAGTATTTT,CASSPSPTASSTDTQYF
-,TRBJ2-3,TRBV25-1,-,TGTGCCAGCATGATTAGCGGCACAGATACGCAGTATTTT,CASMISGTDTQYF
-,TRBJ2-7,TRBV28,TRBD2,TGTGCCAGCACGGCGGGGGACTCCTACGAGCAGTACTTC,CASTAGDSYEQYF
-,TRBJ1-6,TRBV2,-,TGTGCCAGCAGTGGAAGTAAGGGACTGTATAATTCACCCCTCCACTTT,CASSGSKGLYNSPLHF
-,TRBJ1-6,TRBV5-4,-,TGTGCCAGCAGCTCCCCGGACACGTCCTATAATTCACCCCTCCACTTT,CASSSPDTSYNSPLHF
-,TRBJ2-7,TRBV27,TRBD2,TGTGCCAGCAGTGGAGCGGGGGGCCCTAGCTACGAGCAGTACTTC,CASSGAGGPSYEQYF
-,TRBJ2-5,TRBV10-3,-,TGTGCCATCAGTGAGTCGGGCGAATTGGAGACCCAGTACTTC,CAISESGELETQYF
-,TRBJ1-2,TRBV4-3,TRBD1,TGCGCCAGCAGCCTGACGGGACAGGGGGCTGGAGGAAATGGCTACACCTTC,CASSLTGQGAGGNGYTF
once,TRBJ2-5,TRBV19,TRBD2,TGTGCCAGTAGTCTAATTAGCGGGGGGACGACCCAGTACTTC,CASSLISGGTTQYF
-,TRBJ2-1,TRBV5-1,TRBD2,TGCGCCAGCAGCTTGGGGACTAGCGGCTACAATGAGCAGTTCTTC,CASSLGTSGYNEQFF
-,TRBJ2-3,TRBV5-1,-,TGCGCCAGCAGCTTCGGGACAAGAAGCACAGATACGCAGTATTTT,CASSFGTRSTDTQYF
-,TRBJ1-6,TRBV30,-,TGTGCCTGGAACGGAGACTATAATTCACCCCTCCACTTT,CAWNGDYNSPLHF
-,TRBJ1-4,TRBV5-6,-,TGTGCCAGCAGCTTGGTGGGACAAGTTAATGAAAAACTGTTTTTT,CASSLVGQVNEKLFF
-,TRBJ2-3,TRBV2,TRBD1,TGTGCCAGCAGTCGGGACAGTCTCTCAGATACGCAGTATTTT,CASSRDSLSDTQYF
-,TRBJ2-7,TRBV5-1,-,TGCGCCAGCAGCTTGAGGGCAGGGCATCCCTACGAGCAGTACTTC,CASSLRAGHPYEQYF
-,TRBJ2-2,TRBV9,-,TGTGCCAGCAGCGTAGGTAGTTGGCGGCCGAGGGCCGGGGAGCTGTTTTTT,CASSVGSWRPRAGELFF
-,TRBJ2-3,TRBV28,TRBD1,TGTGCCAGCAGACCCGGGACAGGGCGCACAGATACGCAGTATTTT,CASRPGTGRTDTQYF
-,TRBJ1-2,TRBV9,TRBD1,TGTGCCAGCAGCGCCTCACCGAACAGGGGTTATAACTATGGCTACACCTTC,CASSASPNRGYNYGYTF
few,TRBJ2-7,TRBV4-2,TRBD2,TGTGCCAGCAGCCAAGCGGGGGGGCGGGACGAGCAGTACTTC,CASSQAGGRDEQYF
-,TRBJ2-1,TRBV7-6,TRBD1,TGTGCCAGCAGCTTAGTCACGGGACAGGGGGCGAATGAGCAGTTCTTC,CASSLVTGQGANEQFF
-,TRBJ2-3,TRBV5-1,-,TGCGCCAGCAGCTTGGGACAGAACCTGGCGACGCAGTATTTT,CASSLGQNLATQYF
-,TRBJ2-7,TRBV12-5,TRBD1,TGTGCTAGTGGTCCATTCCACGACAGGGACAACGAGCAGTACTTC,CASGPFHDRDNEQYF
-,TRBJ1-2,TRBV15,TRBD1,TGTGCCACCAGCAGTCGACAGGGGCGGAGCGGCTACACCTTC,CATSSRQGRSGYTF
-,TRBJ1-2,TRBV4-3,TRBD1,TGCGCCAGCAGCCACCTGGGACAGGAAGCTAACTATGGCTACACCTTC,CASSHLGQEANYGYTF
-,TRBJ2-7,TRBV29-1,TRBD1,TGCAGCGTTGTAGGACAGGGGTCTTACGAGCAGTACTTC,CSVVGQGSYEQYF
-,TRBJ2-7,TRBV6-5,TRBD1,TGTGCCAGCAGTTACAGAGACAGGGACTACGAGCAGTACTTC,CASSYRDRDYEQYF
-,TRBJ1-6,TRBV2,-,TGTGCCAGCAGTGGGGGCGGCAGGGATAATTCACCCCTCCACTTT,CASSGGGRDNSPLHF
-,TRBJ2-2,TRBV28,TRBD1,TGTGCCAGCAGTCCAACAGGGGTTGGCGGGGAGCTGTTTTTT,CASSPTGVGGELFF
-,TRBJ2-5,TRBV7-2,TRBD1,TGTGCCAGCAGCTTAGCGGGGACAGGGGTGGCAGAGACCCAGTACTTC,CASSLAGTGVAETQYF
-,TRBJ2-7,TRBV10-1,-,TGCGCCAGCAGTGGGGACTTTCCCTACGAGCAGTACTTC,CASSGDFPYEQYF
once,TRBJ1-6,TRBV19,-,TGTGCCAGTAGTATGACGGGGGTGGCTTCACCCCTCCACTTT,CASSMTGVASPLHF
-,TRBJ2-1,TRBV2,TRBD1,TGTGCCAGGGGGACAGGGGGCCGCAATGAGCAGTTCTTC,CARGTGGRNEQFF
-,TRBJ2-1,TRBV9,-,TGTGCCAGCAGCGCACAGGGCAGCCTATACAATGAGCAGTTCTTC,CASSAQGSLYNEQFF
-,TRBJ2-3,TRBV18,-,TGTGCCAGCTCACCAGGGTCGGCGGAGAACCTCAGGGCAGATACGCAGTATTTT,CASSPGSAENLRADTQYF
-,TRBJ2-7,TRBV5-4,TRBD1,TGTGCCAGCAGCCGGGACAGGGTAATTATCAACTACGAGCAGTACTTC,CASSRDRVIINYEQYF
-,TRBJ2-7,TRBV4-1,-,TGCGCCAGCAGCCAAGATCAAGCAGGCTACGAGCAGTACTTC,CASSQDQAGYEQYF
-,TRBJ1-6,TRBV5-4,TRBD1,TGTGCCAGCAGCTCCGGGGGCAGGGGGCCCTCACCCCTCCACTTT,CASSSGGRGPSPLHF
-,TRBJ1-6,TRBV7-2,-,TGTGCCAGCAGCTCCGGGAAGGTCCTCCTCCACTTT,CASSSGKVLLHF
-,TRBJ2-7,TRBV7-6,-,TGTGCCAGCAGCTTAGGACAGTCCTACGGGCAGTACTTC,CASSLGQSYGQYF
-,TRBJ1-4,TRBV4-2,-,TGTGCCAGCAGCTTCCAGCGGGGTAATGAAAAACTGTTTTTT,CASSFQRGNEKLFF
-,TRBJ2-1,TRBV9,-,TGTGCCAGCAGCGCCGCGGGGGCTAGCTCCTACAATGAGCAGTTCTTC,CASSAAGASSYNEQFF
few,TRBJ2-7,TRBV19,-,TGTGCCAGTAGTATTGGGAGCAGATACGAGCAGTACTTC,CASSIGSRYEQYF
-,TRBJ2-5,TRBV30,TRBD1,TGTGCCTGGAACAGGGGGCCGGAGACCCAGTACTTC,CAWNRGPETQYF
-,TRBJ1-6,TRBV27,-,TGTGCCAGCAGTTCTCGAGGGGGCTATAATTCACCCCTCCACTTT,CASSSRGGYNSPLHF
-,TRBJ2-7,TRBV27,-,TGTGCCAGCAGCCCTGATCCGGGACACCTAACCTACGAGCAGTACTTC,CASSPDPGHLTYEQYF
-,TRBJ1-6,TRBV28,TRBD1,TGTGCCAGCAGGGACAGGGGTAATTCACCCCTCCACTTT,CASRDRGNSPLHF
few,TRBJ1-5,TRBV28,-,TGTGCCATCTCCCGGGGAGGGAGCAATCAGCCCCAGCATTTT,CAISRGGSNQPQHF
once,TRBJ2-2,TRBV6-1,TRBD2,TGTGCCAGCAGTGAAGGGCGTCTAGCGGGGGGGCAGAGGGAGCTGTTTTTT,CASSEGRLAGGQRELFF